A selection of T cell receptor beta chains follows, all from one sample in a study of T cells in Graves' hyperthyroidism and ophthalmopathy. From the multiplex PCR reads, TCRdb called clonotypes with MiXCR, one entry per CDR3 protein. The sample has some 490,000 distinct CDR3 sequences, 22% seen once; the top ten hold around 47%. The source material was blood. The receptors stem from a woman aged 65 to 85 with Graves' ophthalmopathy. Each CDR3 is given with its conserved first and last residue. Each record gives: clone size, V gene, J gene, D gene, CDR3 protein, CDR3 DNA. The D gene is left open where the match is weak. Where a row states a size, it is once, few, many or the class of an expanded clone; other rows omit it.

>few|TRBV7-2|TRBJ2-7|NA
CASSLGPQPYEQYF
TGTGCCAGCAGCTTAGGCCCCCAGCCCTACGAGCAGTACTTC
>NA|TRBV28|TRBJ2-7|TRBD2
CAAQGLAGGPGQQYF
TGTGCCGCCCAGGGGCTAGCGGGAGGGCCGGGTCAGCAGTACTTC
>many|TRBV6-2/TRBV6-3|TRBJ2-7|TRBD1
CASSYSDRAKGEQYF
TGTGCCAGCAGTTACTCGGACAGGGCTAAGGGTGAGCAGTACTTC
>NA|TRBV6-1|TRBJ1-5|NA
CASTDGGIGSNQPQHF
TGTGCCAGCACCGACGGGGGGATAGGAAGCAATCAGCCCCAGCATTTT
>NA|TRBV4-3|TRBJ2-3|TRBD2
CASSQTSGRMYTQYF
TGCGCCAGCAGCCAAACTAGCGGGAGGATGTATACGCAGTATTTT
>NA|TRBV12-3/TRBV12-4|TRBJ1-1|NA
CASSLVEGGTEAFF
TGTGCCAGCAGTTTAGTCGAGGGAGGCACTGAAGCTTTCTTT
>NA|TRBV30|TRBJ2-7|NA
CAWSHGEAYEQYF
TGTGCCTGGAGCCACGGGGAAGCCTACGAGCAGTACTTC
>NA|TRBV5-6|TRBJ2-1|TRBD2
CASSFLSGGYNEQFF
TGTGCCAGCAGCTTCCTCAGCGGGGGCTACAATGAGCAGTTCTTC
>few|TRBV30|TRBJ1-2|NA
CAWSVLGTGYGYTF
TGTGCCTGGAGTGTACTGGGGACGGGGTATGGCTACACCTTC
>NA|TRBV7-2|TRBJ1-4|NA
CASSLAPPGQYNEKLFF
TGTGCCAGCAGCTTAGCCCCTCCGGGACAATATAATGAAAAACTGTTTTTT
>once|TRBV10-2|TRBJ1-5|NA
CATRQGRDQPQHF
TGCGCCACCAGACAAGGGAGGGATCAGCCCCAGCATTTT
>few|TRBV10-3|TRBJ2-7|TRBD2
CAISESGREQYF
TGTGCCATCAGTGAAAGCGGGAGGGAGCAGTACTTC
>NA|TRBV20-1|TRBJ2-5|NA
CSAKVLNHVHF
TGCAGTGCTAAGGTTCTAAATCACGTACACTTC
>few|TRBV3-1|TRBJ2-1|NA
CASSPRDRGHNEQFF
TGTGCCAGCAGCCCCCGGGACCGAGGGCACAATGAGCAGTTCTTC
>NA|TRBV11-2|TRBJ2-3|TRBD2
CASSLGGLAKRTDTQYF
TGTGCCAGCAGCCTTGGGGGACTAGCGAAAAGGACAGATACGCAGTATTTT
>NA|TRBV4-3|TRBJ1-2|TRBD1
CASSPKQGYSGYTF
TGCGCCAGCAGCCCAAAACAGGGGTATTCTGGCTACACCTTC
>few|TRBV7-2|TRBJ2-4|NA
CASSLERVAKNIQYF
TGTGCCAGCAGCTTAGAGAGGGTGGCCAAAAACATTCAGTACTTC
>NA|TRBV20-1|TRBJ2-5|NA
CSARRGWETQYF
TGCAGTGCTAGACGGGGCTGGGAGACCCAGTACTTC
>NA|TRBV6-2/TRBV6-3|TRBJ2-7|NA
CASHALAASYEQYF
TGTGCCAGCCATGCTTTAGCGGCCTCCTACGAGCAGTACTTC
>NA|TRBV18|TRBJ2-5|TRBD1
CASSLQGSLETQYF
TGTGCCAGCTCACTACAGGGGTCGTTGGAGACCCAGTACTTC
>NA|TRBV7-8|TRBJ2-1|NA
CASSLISTGEQFF
TGTGCCAGCAGCTTAATCAGCACAGGGGAGCAGTTCTTC
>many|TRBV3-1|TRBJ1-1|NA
CASSQDGRGTEAFF
TGTGCCAGCAGCCAAGATGGCAGGGGCACTGAAGCTTTCTTT
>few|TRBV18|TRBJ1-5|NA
CASSPPSVYSNQPQHF
TGTGCCAGCTCACCACCGTCCGTTTATAGCAATCAGCCCCAGCATTTT
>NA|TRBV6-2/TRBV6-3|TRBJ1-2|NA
CASSYDRNYGYTF
TGTGCCAGCAGTTACGACAGAAACTATGGCTACACCTTC
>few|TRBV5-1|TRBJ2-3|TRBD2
CASSLGTASGLRTDTQYF
TGCGCCAGCAGCTTGGGTACGGCTAGCGGGCTTCGCACAGATACGCAGTATTTT
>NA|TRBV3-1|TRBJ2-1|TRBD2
CASSQGVGTSGRFVGFF
TGTGCCAGCAGCCAAGGTGTCGGGACTAGCGGGAGGTTCGTCGGGTTCTTC
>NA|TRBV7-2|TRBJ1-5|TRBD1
CASSLWGQGTVRPQHF
TGTGCCAGCAGCTTATGGGGACAGGGGACCGTGAGGCCCCAGCATTTT
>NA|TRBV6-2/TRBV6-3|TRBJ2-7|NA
CASSGLGSGRGYEQYF
TGTGCCAGCAGTGGCCTGGGGTCCGGGAGAGGATACGAGCAGTACTTC
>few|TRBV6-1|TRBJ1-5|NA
CASSEQANQPQHF
TGTGCCAGCAGTGAACAGGCCAATCAGCCCCAGCATTTT
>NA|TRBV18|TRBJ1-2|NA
CASSPWRVDYGYTF
TGTGCCAGCTCACCCTGGAGGGTCGACTATGGCTACACCTTC
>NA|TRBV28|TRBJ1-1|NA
CASREQGTEAFF
TGTGCCAGCAGGGAACAGGGCACTGAAGCTTTCTTT
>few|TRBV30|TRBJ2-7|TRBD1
CAWSRDRLYEQYF
TGTGCCTGGAGTCGGGACAGACTTTACGAGCAGTACTTC
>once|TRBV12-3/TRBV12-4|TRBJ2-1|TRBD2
CASSWGPGGPGEQFF
TGTGCCAGCAGTTGGGGACCGGGAGGGCCGGGAGAGCAGTTCTTC
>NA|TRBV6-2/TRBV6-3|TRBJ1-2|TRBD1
CASSQRGRANYGYTF
TGTGCCAGCAGTCAGAGGGGGCGAGCCAACTATGGCTACACCTTC
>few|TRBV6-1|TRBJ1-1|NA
CASSPPHRNTEAFF
TGTGCCAGCAGCCCTCCCCACCGGAACACTGAAGCTTTCTTT
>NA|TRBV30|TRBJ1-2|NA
CAWSVGRRAGYTF
TGTGCCTGGAGTGTAGGCCGGAGGGCTGGCTACACCTTC
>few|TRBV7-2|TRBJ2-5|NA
CASSLKATQYF
TGTGCCAGCAGCTTAAAGGCGACCCAGTACTTC
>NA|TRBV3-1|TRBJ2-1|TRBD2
CASSPAGVVYNEQFF
TGTGCCAGCAGCCCAGCGGGAGTGGTCTACAATGAGCAGTTCTTC
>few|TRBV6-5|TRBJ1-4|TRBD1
CASSYSYRGEKLFF
TGTGCCAGCAGTTACTCCTACAGGGGTGAAAAACTGTTTTTT
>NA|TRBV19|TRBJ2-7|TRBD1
CASSMSGQGAGEQYF
TGTGCCAGTAGTATGTCCGGACAGGGGGCAGGCGAGCAGTACTTC
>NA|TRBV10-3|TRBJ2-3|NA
CAIRGTERVDTQYF
TGTGCCATCAGGGGGACGGAGCGGGTGGATACGCAGTATTTT
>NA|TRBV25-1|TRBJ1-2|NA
CASSEHNREGNYGYTF
TGTGCCAGCAGTGAACACAACAGGGAGGGTAACTATGGCTACACCTTC
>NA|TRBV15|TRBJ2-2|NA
CATSPSGGSNTGELFF
TGTGCCACCAGCCCCTCTGGCGGCTCGAACACCGGGGAGCTGTTTTTT
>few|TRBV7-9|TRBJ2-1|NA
CASSTLWVFNEQFF
TGTGCCAGCAGCACCCTTTGGGTTTTCAATGAGCAGTTCTTC
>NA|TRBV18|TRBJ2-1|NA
CASSPLIGEYNEQFF
TGTGCCAGCTCACCACTTATCGGCGAGTACAATGAGCAGTTCTTC
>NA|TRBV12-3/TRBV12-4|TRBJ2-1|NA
CASSTLESYNEQFF
TGTGCCAGTTCCACCCTAGAATCCTACAATGAGCAGTTCTTC
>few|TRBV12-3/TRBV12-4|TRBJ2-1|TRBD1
CASRTGGHEQFF
TGTGCCAGCAGGACAGGGGGGCATGAGCAGTTCTTC
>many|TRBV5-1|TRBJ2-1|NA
CASSLEGSNEQFF
TGCGCCAGCAGCTTGGAGGGGTCCAATGAGCAGTTCTTC
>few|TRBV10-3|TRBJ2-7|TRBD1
CAISPTGGWFEQYF
TGTGCCATCAGCCCGACAGGGGGGTGGTTCGAGCAGTACTTC
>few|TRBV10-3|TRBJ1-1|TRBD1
CAISESDRGWEAFF
TGTGCCATCAGTGAGTCGGACAGGGGATGGGAAGCTTTCTTT
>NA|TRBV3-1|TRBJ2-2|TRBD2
CTSSQRTSTNTGELFF
TGTACCAGCAGCCAGAGGACTAGCACGAACACCGGGGAGCTGTTTTTT